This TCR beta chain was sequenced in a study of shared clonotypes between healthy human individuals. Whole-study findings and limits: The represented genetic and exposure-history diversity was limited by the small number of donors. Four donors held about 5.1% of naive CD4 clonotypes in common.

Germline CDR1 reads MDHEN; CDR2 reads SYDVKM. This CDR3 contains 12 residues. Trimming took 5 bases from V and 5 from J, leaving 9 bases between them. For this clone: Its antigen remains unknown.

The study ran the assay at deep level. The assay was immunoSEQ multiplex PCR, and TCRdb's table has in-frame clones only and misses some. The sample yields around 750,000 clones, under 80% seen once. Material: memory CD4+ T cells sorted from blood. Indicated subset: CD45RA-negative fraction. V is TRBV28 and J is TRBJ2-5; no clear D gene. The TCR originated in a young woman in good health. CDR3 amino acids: CASSVGRETQYF. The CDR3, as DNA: TGTGCCAGCAGTGTGGGAAGGGAGACCCAGTACTTC.